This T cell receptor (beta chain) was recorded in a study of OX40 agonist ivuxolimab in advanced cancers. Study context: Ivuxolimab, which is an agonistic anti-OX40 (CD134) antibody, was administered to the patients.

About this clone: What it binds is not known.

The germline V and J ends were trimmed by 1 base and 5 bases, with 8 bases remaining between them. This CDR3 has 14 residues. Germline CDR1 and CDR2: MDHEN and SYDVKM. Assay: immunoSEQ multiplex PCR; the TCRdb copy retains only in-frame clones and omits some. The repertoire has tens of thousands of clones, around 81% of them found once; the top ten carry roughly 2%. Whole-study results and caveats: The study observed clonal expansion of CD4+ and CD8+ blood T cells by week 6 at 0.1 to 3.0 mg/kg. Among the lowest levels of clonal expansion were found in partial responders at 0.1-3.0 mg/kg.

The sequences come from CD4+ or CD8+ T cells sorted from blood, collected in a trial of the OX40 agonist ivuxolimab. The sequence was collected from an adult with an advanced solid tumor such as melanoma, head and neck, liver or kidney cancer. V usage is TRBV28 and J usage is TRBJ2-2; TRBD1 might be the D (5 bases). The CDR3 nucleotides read TGTGCCAGCAGTTTATCGGCAGGGACCGGGGAGCTGTTTTTT. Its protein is CASSLSAGTGELFF.